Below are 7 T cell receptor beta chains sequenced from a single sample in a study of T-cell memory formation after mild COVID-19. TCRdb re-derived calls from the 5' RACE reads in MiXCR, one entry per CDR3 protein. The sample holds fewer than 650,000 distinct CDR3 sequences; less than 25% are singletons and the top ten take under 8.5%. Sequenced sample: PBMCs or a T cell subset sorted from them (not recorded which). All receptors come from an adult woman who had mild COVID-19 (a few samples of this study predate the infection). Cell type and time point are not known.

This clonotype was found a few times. The CDR3 reads CASSWDSPSPLHF. CDR3 coding DNA: TGTGCCAGCAGTTGGGACAGTCCCTCACCCCTCCACTTT. This chain joins TRBV2 and TRBJ1-6; TRBD1 matches at 7 bases. Germline values: CDR1 SNHLY, CDR2 FYNNEI. There are 13 residues in the CDR3. V lost 5 bases, J lost 10 bases, and 5 bases stayed unmatched. The entire variable domain, with the rest obtained from reference TRBV2 and TRBJ1-6, is as follows: EPEVTQTPSHQVTQMGQEVILRCVPISNHLYFYWYRQILGQKVEFLVSFYNNEISEKSEIFDDQFSVERPDGSNFTLKIRSTKLEDSAMYFCASSWDSPSPLHFGNGTRLTVT.

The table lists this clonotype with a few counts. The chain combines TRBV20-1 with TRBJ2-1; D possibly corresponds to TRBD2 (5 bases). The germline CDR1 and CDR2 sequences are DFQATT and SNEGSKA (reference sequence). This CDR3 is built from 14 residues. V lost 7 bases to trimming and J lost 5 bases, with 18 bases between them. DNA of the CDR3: TGCAGTGTGTTAGAGAGGGCCGGCGACAATGAGCAGTTCTTC. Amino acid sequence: CSVLERAGDNEQFF.

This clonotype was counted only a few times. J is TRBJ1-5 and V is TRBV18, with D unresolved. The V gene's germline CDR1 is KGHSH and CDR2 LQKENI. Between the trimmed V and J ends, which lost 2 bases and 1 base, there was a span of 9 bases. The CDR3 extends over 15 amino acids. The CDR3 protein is CASSPSRQSNQPQHF. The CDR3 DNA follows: TGTGCCAGCTCACCAAGTCGGCAGAGCAATCAGCCCCAGCATTTT.

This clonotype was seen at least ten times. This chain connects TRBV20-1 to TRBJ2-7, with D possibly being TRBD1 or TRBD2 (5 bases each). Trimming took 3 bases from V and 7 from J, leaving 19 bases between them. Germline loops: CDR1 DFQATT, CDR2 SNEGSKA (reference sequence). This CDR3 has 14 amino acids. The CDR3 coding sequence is TGCAGTGCTAGGACGGGGCTCCAAAGAGGGGAGCAGTACTTC. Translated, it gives CSARTGLQRGEQYF.

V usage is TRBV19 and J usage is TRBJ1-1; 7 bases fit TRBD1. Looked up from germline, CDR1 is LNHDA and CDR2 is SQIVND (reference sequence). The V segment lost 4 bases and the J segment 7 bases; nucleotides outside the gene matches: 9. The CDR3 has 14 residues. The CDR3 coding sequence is TGTGCCAGTAGTACTCGGGACAGTTTACATGAAGCTTTCTTT. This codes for CASSTRDSLHEAFF. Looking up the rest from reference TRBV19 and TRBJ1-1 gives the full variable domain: DGGITQSPKYLFRKEGQNVTLSCEQNLNHDAMYWYRQDPGQGLRLIYYSQIVNDFQKGDIAEGYSVSREKKESFPLTVTSAQKNPTAFYLCASSTRDSLHEAFFGQGTRLTVV.

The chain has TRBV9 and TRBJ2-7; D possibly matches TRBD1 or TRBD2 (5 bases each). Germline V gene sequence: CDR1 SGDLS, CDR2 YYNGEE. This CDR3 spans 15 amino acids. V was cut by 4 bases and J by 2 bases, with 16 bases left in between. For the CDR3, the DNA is TGTGCCAGCAGCCCCCTTAGGGACGCAACCTACGAGCAGTACTTC. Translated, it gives CASSPLRDATYEQYF.

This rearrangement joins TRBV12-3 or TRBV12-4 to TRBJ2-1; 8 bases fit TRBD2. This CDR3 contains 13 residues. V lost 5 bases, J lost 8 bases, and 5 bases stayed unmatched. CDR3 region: CASSRTSIYEQFF. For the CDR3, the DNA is TGTGCCAGCAGTCGGACTAGCATTTATGAGCAGTTCTTC.